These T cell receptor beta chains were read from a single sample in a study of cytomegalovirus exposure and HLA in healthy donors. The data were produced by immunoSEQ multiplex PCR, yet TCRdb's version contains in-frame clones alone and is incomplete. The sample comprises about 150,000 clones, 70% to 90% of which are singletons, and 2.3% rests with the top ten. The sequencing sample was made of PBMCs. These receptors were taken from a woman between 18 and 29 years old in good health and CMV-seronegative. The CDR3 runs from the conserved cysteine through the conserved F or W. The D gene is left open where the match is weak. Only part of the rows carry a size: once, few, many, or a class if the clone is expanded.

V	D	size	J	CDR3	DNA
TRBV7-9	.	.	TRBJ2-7	CSSSRDGGISYEQYF	TGTTCCAGCAGCCGGGACGGGGGAATCTCCTACGAGCAGTACTTC
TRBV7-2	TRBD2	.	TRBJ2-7	CASSSRPGGHEQYF	TGTGCCAGCAGCTCCCGCCCGGGGGGACACGAGCAGTACTTC
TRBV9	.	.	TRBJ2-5	CASSVQQGTQETQYF	TGTGCCAGCAGCGTCCAACAGGGTACCCAAGAGACCCAGTACTTC
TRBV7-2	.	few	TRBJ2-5	CASSLGGSQGTQYF	TGTGCCAGCAGCTTAGGAGGGAGTCAAGGGACCCAGTACTTC
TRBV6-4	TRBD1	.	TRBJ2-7	CASRPLKDRPSYEQYF	TGTGCCAGCAGACCCCTGAAGGACAGGCCCTCCTACGAGCAGTACTTC
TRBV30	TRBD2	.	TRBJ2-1	CAWSARTSGTYNEQFF	TGTGCCTGGAGTGCACGGACTAGCGGTACCTACAATGAGCAGTTCTTC
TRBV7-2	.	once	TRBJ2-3	CASSTAGGDTQYF	TGTGCCAGCAGCACCGCCGGGGGAGATACGCAGTATTTT
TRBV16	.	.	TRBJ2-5	CASSQSRGSETQYF	TGTGCCAGCAGCCAATCGAGGGGGAGTGAGACCCAGTACTTC
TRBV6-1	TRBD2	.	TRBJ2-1	CASSRYSGSYNEQFF	TGTGCCAGCAGCCGGTATAGCGGGAGTTACAATGAGCAGTTCTTC
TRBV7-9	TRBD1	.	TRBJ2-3	CASRGQGPTDTQYF	TGTGCCAGCAGGGGACAGGGCCCCACAGATACGCAGTATTTT
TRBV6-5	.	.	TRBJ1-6	CASSYRGGSPLHF	TGTGCCAGCAGTTACAGGGGTGGATCACCCCTCCACTTT
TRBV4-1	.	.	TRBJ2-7	CASSQVWQGSYEQYF	TGCGCCAGCAGCCAAGTATGGCAGGGCTCCTACGAGCAGTACTTC
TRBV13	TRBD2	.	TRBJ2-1	CASSSGLAGEEEQFF	TGTGCCAGCAGCTCGGGACTAGCGGGAGAAGAGGAGCAGTTCTTC
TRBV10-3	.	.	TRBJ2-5	CAISEGAGQGLAETQYF	TGTGCCATCAGTGAGGGTGCGGGGCAGGGCCTCGCGGAGACCCAGTACTTC
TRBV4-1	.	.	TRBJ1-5	CASSQRSTLNQPQHF	TGCGCCAGCAGCCAACGGTCGACTCTCAATCAGCCCCAGCATTTT
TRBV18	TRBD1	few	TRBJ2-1	CASSHNRGSRIYNEQFF	TGTGCCAGCTCTCACAACAGGGGGAGCAGAATCTACAATGAGCAGTTCTTC
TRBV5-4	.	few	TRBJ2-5	CASSLGQWGREETQYF	TGTGCCAGCAGCTTGGGCCAGTGGGGGCGGGAAGAGACCCAGTACTTC
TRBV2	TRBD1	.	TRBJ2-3	CASSGTGGSDRDTQYF	TGTGCCAGCAGTGGGACAGGGGGCTCAGACAGGGATACGCAGTATTTT
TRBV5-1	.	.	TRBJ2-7	CASSLGQTFYEQYF	TGCGCCAGCAGCTTGGGACAGACTTTCTACGAGCAGTACTTC
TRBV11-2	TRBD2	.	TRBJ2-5	CASSLVFTSGVGETQYF	TGTGCCAGCAGCTTAGTGTTTACTAGCGGCGTAGGAGAGACCCAGTACTTC
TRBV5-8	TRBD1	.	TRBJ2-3	CASSPTGQGADTQYF	TGTGCCAGCAGCCCGACTGGACAGGGGGCAGATACGCAGTATTTT
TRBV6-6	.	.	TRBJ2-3	CASRPEGHTDTQYF	TGTGCCAGCAGGCCGGAGGGCCACACAGATACGCAGTATTTT